Reported below is one TCR beta chain. This clone was counted only a few times. The antigen it recognizes is unknown. The input lacks base qualities; no much larger clone sits a single base away. The method was the immunoSEQ multiplex PCR assay. The multiplex PCR relied on a mix of 60 forward primers for TCR Vbeta segments and 13 reverse primers for TCR Jbeta segments. A multiplex PCR assay on genomic DNA amplified the CDR3 region of rearranged TCR beta genes. On the Illumina HiSeq System, the amplified TCR beta libraries were sequenced as 87-base-pair reads. Per the source publication's procedure: A later analysis tallied around 87 million unique TCR beta chains across the 660 or so repertoires, and around 9.9 million of those chains were shared by two or more donors. Raw reads were error-corrected and collapsed into unique sequences with a nearest-neighbor algorithm that merged closely related sequences to remove PCR and sequencing errors. To assign V, D and J gene segments, CDR3 sequences were aligned to IMGT reference sequences. For a sequence to be retained, at least a six-nucleotide match to both a V gene segment and a J gene segment was required. Rearrangements were classified as productive when the CDR3 lacked stop codons and remained in frame with V and J, and all other rearrangements were classified as non-productive. CDR3 was defined according to IMGT convention as the region running from the second conserved V-encoded cysteine to the conserved J-encoded phenylalanine. Sequences without an unambiguous match to a single V gene segment were excluded from the earlier analysis of a few hundred of the donors. In an earlier analysis of around 600 of the donors, V segments were called functional above 56.7% productive rearrangements and were called segregating when the between-donor standard deviation exceeded 5%. A statistical classification framework was built for diagnosing cytomegalovirus status from the catalog of TCR beta chain sequences. In a later analysis, TCR nucleotide sequences were compared against IMGT/GENE-DB human TR gene sequences so that V and J genes could be assigned. The TCRdist pipeline was used in a later analysis to assign CDR3 sequences and most-parsimonious VDJ recombination scenarios. In a later analysis, each TCR beta chain was defined by its CDR3 amino acid sequence together with its V-gene family, and reads without a unique V-gene family were excluded. As a way to deal with suspected cross-contamination and a sequencing artifact, a later analysis dropped roughly 620 nucleotide sequences that were highly shared and had low generation probability. In a later analysis, a clonal expansion index was calculated for each public chain from normalized within-repertoire ranks of inferred template counts. In a later analysis, generation probabilities were computed with a VDJ recombination model fitted to out-of-frame rearrangements, and the resulting probabilities were checked against IGoR. In a later analysis, TCR-TCR, TCR-HLA and TCR-CMV co-occurrence was scored with hypergeometric tests, and a repertoire-size bias correction was applied to TCR pairs. A later analysis estimated false discovery rates by permuting HLA or CMV assignments 20 times. In a later analysis, co-occurring TCRs were grouped using DBSCAN, and TCRdist sequence similarity was added for clustering within HLA-allele-positive subsets. For co-occurrence clustering, repertoires with fewer than 30,000 or more than 120,000 public chains were excluded, along with about five repertoires with anomalous nucleotide sharing. TCRdb re-hosts the immuneACCESS table, in-frame sequences only. Its copies lack some clones; in the studies checked, an unresolved V gene accounts for under half of them, and the cause for the rest is not known. V, J and clone size are taken as reported in that table, and D and trimming were inferred from the DNA itself. The sample table lists about 150,000 clones, approximately 81% of them with a count of one. The top ten constitute 3.5% to 5.5% of the sample.

The cohort was made up of around 720 healthy bone marrow donors. All cohort members were sampled while nominally healthy, although unrecorded immune exposures were likely present. The donor was CMV seropositive and was included in the group of 250 to 300 seropositive cohort members. A peripheral blood sample was collected from each donor, and TCR beta sequencing was performed on peripheral blood mononuclear cells. Genomic DNA was extracted from the blood cell samples with the Qiagen DNeasy Blood Extraction Kit. This record belongs to a study of cytomegalovirus exposure and HLA in healthy donors (dated 2017 in TCRdb). Study-level background: An earlier analysis of around 600 of the donors reported approximately 300 Gb of sequence data and 100 million to 130 million unique TCR beta sequences from about 200 million T cells. An early release that covered 640 HLA-typed donors contained about 290 gigabases of sequencing data and tens of millions of unique TCR sequences. Among the roughly 400 genotyped donors, around 81% belonged to the genetic ancestry cluster associated with self-reported Caucasian donors. The study aimed to test whether signatures of past pathogen exposure could be identified by cataloging public T cell receptors. The study used immunosequencing to profile the T cell repertoires of approximately 630 subjects and linked those repertoires to cytomegalovirus serostatus. A separate validation cohort of over a hundred different subjects was used in addition to the roughly 670-subject first cohort. To predict cytomegalovirus infection status, the study combined high-throughput TCR immunosequencing, statistical association of individual TCRs with disease status, and machine learning. To study patterns of TCR occurrence, a later analysis re-analyzed previously published TCR beta repertoires from 700 or so donors and added high-resolution HLA genotyping. Rather than using new phenotypic data, the later analysis identified candidate immune exposures from TCR beta sequences and from how often those sequences occurred across donors. In an earlier analysis of about 590 of the donors, high-throughput TCR beta sequencing was used to judge whether each TCR beta V gene segment behaved as functional or pseudogenic. Alongside the repertoire data, information on donor age, sex, ethnicity and CMV serostatus was compiled. A later genetic analysis used genome-wide SNP genotypes for about three fifths of the 666 donors, treating that subset as a discovery cohort. Every discovery cohort repertoire had been produced on one sequencing platform. HLA typing covered class I and class II loci at four-digit resolution. The number of typed donors differed by locus: about 620-640 for A, B, C, DRB1 and DQB1; roughly 510 for DQA1; some 610 for DPA1; and 400 to 480 for DPB1. A handful of DR-DQ haplotypes were treated as single units for association and clustering because of strong linkage in the cohort. On average, roughly 250,000 unique TCR beta nucleotide sequences were sequenced per donor among more than 350 genotyped donors of the cohort, with roughly a sixth of those sequences being non-productive.

The junction shows trimming of 8 bases on V and 2 bases on J, plus 10 bases between the germline ends. Per the germline V gene (reference sequence), LNHDA is the CDR1 and SQIVND is the CDR2. Counted from cysteine to phenylalanine, this CDR3 has 14 amino acids. Only the CDR3 DNA is retained, 42 bases long and in frame from the first base. Study-wide conclusions, independent of this receptor: Broadly in line with IMGT annotations, most TCR beta V segments showed up in productive rearrangements about 87% or about 30% of the time in an earlier analysis of under 700 of the donors. In a later analysis, the rate of TCR association differed among HLA loci, with DRB1 alleles having the most associated TCRs and HLA-C alleles having the fewest. Compared with the approximately 700-donor mean, donors in an Asian-associated ancestry cluster had fewer N-insertions in productive TCRs, according to a later genetic analysis. Strong co-occurrence of HLA alleles, especially DR and DQ, made assigning TCR associations to individual alleles difficult. A later analysis associated 16,951 TCR beta sequences with specific HLA alleles at a false discovery rate of 0.05. Linkage disequilibrium might explain the correlated functional status among segregating V segments, but an unknown experimental factor could not be ruled out. A further reported finding was that TCR beta sequences accurately predicted the HLA-A and HLA-B alleles for most subjects in the first cohort. The study gave a list of about 170 TCR beta chains associated with cytomegalovirus. The sequencing pipeline was judged likely to have produced a cluster of highly shared sequence variants as a technical artifact. In this cohort, only TCR beta chains were sequenced, and detectable features were limited by the absence of alpha or paired-chain data. Some IMGT-functional V segments, including TRBV6-2 and TRBV6-3, could not be distinguished by the 87-base-pair reads and were therefore excluded. A later genetic analysis associated a missense DCLRE1C variant with V-gene and J-gene trimming of TCR beta chains, and an independent cohort replicated the association. A later analysis reported that several top co-occurrence clusters appeared linked to parvovirus B19, influenza, CMV and Epstein-Barr virus. Most CMV-associated TCR beta chains appeared to be HLA-restricted in a later analysis, and the HLA associations seemed to be driven largely by CMV exposure. It was suggested by the authors that the approach could potentially be generalized to other disease states and immunological phenotypes. About 17 rarely observed V segments, including chromosome 9 orphons, were excluded from the earlier analysis of about 610 of the donors because counts were too low. Presence/absence analyses assumed roughly uniform sequencing depth across donors, an assumption that may not hold. In a later analysis, HLA-associated TCR beta chains were found to be more clonally expanded and to have lower generation probabilities than equally common non-associated chains. Because HLA typing was unavailable for some donors at each locus, only the typed subset was used in association tests. The only immune exposure information available for the cohort was CMV serostatus. In both the original and validation cohorts, the classifier was reported to diagnose cytomegalovirus status with high specificity and sensitivity. Across donors, most TCR sequences were observed very rarely, whereas some public TCRs were present in many individuals. Three of the identified cytomegalovirus-associated TCR beta chains were confirmed in vitro to be specific for cytomegalovirus antigens.

This sequence uses TRBV19 and TRBJ1-6; D gene: possibly TRBD1, on 6 matching bases. The receptor comes from a woman aged 40-49 years in good health and CMV-seropositive. Material: PBMCs. The CDR3 reads CASGEGAYNSPLHF. The sequenced DNA is TGTGCCAGTGGGGAGGGGGCCTATAATTCACCCCTCCACTTT.